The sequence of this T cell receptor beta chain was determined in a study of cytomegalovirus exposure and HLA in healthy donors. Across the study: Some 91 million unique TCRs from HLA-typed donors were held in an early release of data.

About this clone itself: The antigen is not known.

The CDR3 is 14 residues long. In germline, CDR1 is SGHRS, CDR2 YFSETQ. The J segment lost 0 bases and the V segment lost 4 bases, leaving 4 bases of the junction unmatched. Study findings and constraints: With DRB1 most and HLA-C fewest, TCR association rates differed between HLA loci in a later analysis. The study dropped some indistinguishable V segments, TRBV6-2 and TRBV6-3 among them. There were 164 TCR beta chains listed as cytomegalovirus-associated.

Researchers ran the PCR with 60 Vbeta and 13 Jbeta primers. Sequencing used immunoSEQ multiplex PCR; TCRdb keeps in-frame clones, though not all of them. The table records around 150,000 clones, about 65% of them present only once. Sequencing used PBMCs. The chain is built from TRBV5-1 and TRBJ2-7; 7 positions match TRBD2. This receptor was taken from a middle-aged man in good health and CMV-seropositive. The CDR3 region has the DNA TGCGCCAGCAGCCCCGGGACTAACTCCTACGAGCAGTACTTC. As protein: CASSPGTNSYEQYF.